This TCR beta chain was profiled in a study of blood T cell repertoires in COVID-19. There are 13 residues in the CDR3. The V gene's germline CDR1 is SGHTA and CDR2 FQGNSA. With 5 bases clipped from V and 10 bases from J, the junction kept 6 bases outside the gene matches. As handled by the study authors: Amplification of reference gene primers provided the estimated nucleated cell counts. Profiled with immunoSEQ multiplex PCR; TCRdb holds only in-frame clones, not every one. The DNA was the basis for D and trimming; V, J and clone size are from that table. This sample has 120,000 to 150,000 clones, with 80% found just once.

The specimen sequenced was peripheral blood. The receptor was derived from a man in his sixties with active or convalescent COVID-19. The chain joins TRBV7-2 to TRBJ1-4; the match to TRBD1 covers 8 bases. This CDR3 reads CASSVKQGVKLFF. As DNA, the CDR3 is TGTGCCAGCAGCGTCAAACAGGGGGTAAAACTGTTTTTT.